This is a list of T cell receptor beta chains from one sample in a study of identical twins. TCRdb processed the 5' RACE reads anew with MiXCR; each CDR3 protein has one entry. The sample lists 400,000 to 550,000 distinct CDR3 sequences; 24% were seen once. The same data also went into a second study, on T cells expressing NK-cell markers.

The specimen was CD4+ T cells sorted from blood. These receptors all come from a young woman in good health. Each CDR3 is given with its conserved first and last residue. Fields, in order: clone size, V gene, D gene, J gene, CDR3 DNA, CDR3 protein. The D gene is left open where the match is weak. Clone size is stated in some rows and not others, as once, few, many or a class when expanded.

clone size: few
V gene: TRBV15
D gene: TRBD2
J gene: TRBJ2-1
CDR3 DNA: TGTGCCACCAGCAGAGCGCTGACTAGCGGGCCCTCCAATGAGCAGTTCTTC
CDR3 protein: CATSRALTSGPSNEQFF

clone size: .
V gene: TRBV3-1
D gene: TRBD1
J gene: TRBJ1-4
CDR3 DNA: TGTGCCAGCAGCCATTCGACAGGGGGAGAAAAACTGTTTTTT
CDR3 protein: CASSHSTGGEKLFF

clone size: .
V gene: TRBV5-5
D gene: .
J gene: TRBJ1-6
CDR3 DNA: TGTGCCAGCAGCGAGGCAAACTCCTATAATTCACCCCTCCACTTT
CDR3 protein: CASSEANSYNSPLHF

clone size: .
V gene: TRBV6-2/TRBV6-3
D gene: TRBD2
J gene: TRBJ2-1
CDR3 DNA: TGTGCCAGCAGTCGCACCGGGACTAGCGGTGTTTCGCGGCAGTTCTTC
CDR3 protein: CASSRTGTSGVSRQFF

clone size: few
V gene: TRBV5-1
D gene: .
J gene: TRBJ1-4
CDR3 DNA: TGCGCCAGCAGCTTGACGGGGGATCGGGAAAAACTGTTTTTT
CDR3 protein: CASSLTGDREKLFF

clone size: .
V gene: TRBV18
D gene: TRBD1
J gene: TRBJ2-7
CDR3 DNA: TGTGCCAGCTCACTGGGACAGGCCCCTACCTACGAGCAGTACTTC
CDR3 protein: CASSLGQAPTYEQYF

clone size: few
V gene: TRBV20-1
D gene: .
J gene: TRBJ2-7
CDR3 DNA: TGCAGTGCCCGGGACTTTATCACGTCCTACGAGCAGTACTTC
CDR3 protein: CSARDFITSYEQYF

clone size: .
V gene: TRBV19
D gene: .
J gene: TRBJ1-5
CDR3 DNA: TGTGCCAGCAGAACAGGTTCCGGGAGCAATCAGCCCCAGCATTTT
CDR3 protein: CASRTGSGSNQPQHF

clone size: .
V gene: TRBV5-1
D gene: TRBD2
J gene: TRBJ2-3
CDR3 DNA: TGCGCCAGCAGCCCGTACAGCGGGAGGGCCCTCTGGACAGATACGCAGTATTTT
CDR3 protein: CASSPYSGRALWTDTQYF

clone size: once
V gene: TRBV5-1
D gene: .
J gene: TRBJ2-1
CDR3 DNA: TGCGCCAGCTCCCCTTCATGGAATGAGCAGTTCTTC
CDR3 protein: CASSPSWNEQFF

clone size: .
V gene: TRBV29-1
D gene: .
J gene: TRBJ2-5
CDR3 DNA: TGCAGTACGGCCGGCCCGTCGGGAAGAGAGACCCAGTACTTC
CDR3 protein: CSTAGPSGRETQYF

clone size: few
V gene: TRBV20-1
D gene: .
J gene: TRBJ1-3
CDR3 DNA: TGCAGTGCTCTCGTCGACTCTGGAAACACCATATATTTT
CDR3 protein: CSALVDSGNTIYF

clone size: .
V gene: TRBV9
D gene: TRBD2
J gene: TRBJ2-7
CDR3 DNA: TGTGCCAGCAGCGTAGCGGGCCCTAGCGGCAACCCCCCCTACGAGCAGTACTTC
CDR3 protein: CASSVAGPSGNPPYEQYF

clone size: .
V gene: TRBV7-9
D gene: .
J gene: TRBJ2-7
CDR3 DNA: TGTGCCAGCAGCGAGATGGCGAGCTCCTACGAGCAGTACTTC
CDR3 protein: CASSEMASSYEQYF

clone size: few
V gene: TRBV29-1
D gene: .
J gene: TRBJ1-2
CDR3 DNA: TGCAGCGTTGATTCTATAGGCTCTGGCTACACCTTC
CDR3 protein: CSVDSIGSGYTF

clone size: .
V gene: TRBV6-5
D gene: .
J gene: TRBJ1-3
CDR3 DNA: TGTGCCAGCAGTTACTCCGGTTCCTCTGGAAACACCATATATTTT
CDR3 protein: CASSYSGSSGNTIYF

clone size: .
V gene: TRBV7-3
D gene: .
J gene: TRBJ2-3
CDR3 DNA: TGTGCCAGCAGCTCCCAGGGGAGGGATACGCAGTATTTT
CDR3 protein: CASSSQGRDTQYF

clone size: few
V gene: TRBV5-1
D gene: .
J gene: TRBJ2-2
CDR3 DNA: TGCGCCAGCAGGGGATCTGACGGGGCGAACACCGGGGAGCTGTTTTTT
CDR3 protein: CASRGSDGANTGELFF

clone size: .
V gene: TRBV10-3
D gene: .
J gene: TRBJ2-3
CDR3 DNA: TGTGCCATCAGTATCAGGGAAGTCGCAGATACGCAGTATTTT
CDR3 protein: CAISIREVADTQYF

clone size: few
V gene: TRBV24-1
D gene: .
J gene: TRBJ2-2
CDR3 DNA: TGTGCCACCAGTGATCCAGGAAGGGGGAACGGGGAGCTGTTTTTT
CDR3 protein: CATSDPGRGNGELFF

clone size: few
V gene: TRBV11-1
D gene: TRBD2
J gene: TRBJ2-1
CDR3 DNA: TGTGCCAGCAGCTTACCCGGGTCTAGCGGGCATTTCTCCTACAATGAGCAGTTCTTC
CDR3 protein: CASSLPGSSGHFSYNEQFF

clone size: many
V gene: TRBV12-3/TRBV12-4
D gene: .
J gene: TRBJ1-1
CDR3 DNA: TGTGCCAGCAGTTTGGTTCCGAACACTGAAGCTTTCTTT
CDR3 protein: CASSLVPNTEAFF

clone size: .
V gene: TRBV15
D gene: TRBD2
J gene: TRBJ2-3
CDR3 DNA: TGTGCAGCCAGCAGGCGGACTAGCGGGGGAGATACGCAGTATTTT
CDR3 protein: CAASRRTSGGDTQYF

clone size: .
V gene: TRBV3-1
D gene: .
J gene: TRBJ2-2
CDR3 DNA: TGTGCCAGCAGCCAATCGAATTTTGGGACCGGGGAGCTGTTTTTT
CDR3 protein: CASSQSNFGTGELFF

clone size: .
V gene: TRBV12-3/TRBV12-4
D gene: .
J gene: TRBJ1-6
CDR3 DNA: TGTGCCAGCAGTTTAATGTATCTCGAACCCCTCCACTTT
CDR3 protein: CASSLMYLEPLHF

clone size: few
V gene: TRBV12-3/TRBV12-4
D gene: .
J gene: TRBJ2-4
CDR3 DNA: TGTGCCAGCAGTTTAGCGTTCGGGGCCAAAAACATTCAGTACTTC
CDR3 protein: CASSLAFGAKNIQYF

clone size: few
V gene: TRBV20-1
D gene: .
J gene: TRBJ2-5
CDR3 DNA: TGCAGTGCTAGGCTAGGGGGAGAGACCCAGTACTTC
CDR3 protein: CSARLGGETQYF

clone size: .
V gene: TRBV20-1
D gene: TRBD2
J gene: TRBJ2-5
CDR3 DNA: TGCAGTGCTAGAGGTCACGGGAGGTCGGTCCAAGAGACCCAGTACTTC
CDR3 protein: CSARGHGRSVQETQYF

clone size: .
V gene: TRBV20-1
D gene: .
J gene: TRBJ1-1
CDR3 DNA: TGCAGTGTAGTGGGAAGGACTGAAGCTTTCTTT
CDR3 protein: CSVVGRTEAFF

clone size: few
V gene: TRBV18
D gene: .
J gene: TRBJ1-2
CDR3 DNA: TGTGCCAGCTCACCTTTCTCAGGGATTGATGGCTACACCTTC
CDR3 protein: CASSPFSGIDGYTF

clone size: few
V gene: TRBV19
D gene: .
J gene: TRBJ2-2
CDR3 DNA: TGTGCCAGTAGTATGCGAGCGAACACCGGGGAGCTGTTTTTT
CDR3 protein: CASSMRANTGELFF

clone size: .
V gene: TRBV7-9
D gene: .
J gene: TRBJ2-2
CDR3 DNA: TGTGCCAGCAGCTCGCGAGGACAGTCCACCGGGGAGCTGTTTTTT
CDR3 protein: CASSSRGQSTGELFF

clone size: few
V gene: TRBV20-1
D gene: TRBD2
J gene: TRBJ2-7
CDR3 DNA: TGCAGTGCAGGCCCTCTCGGGACGGGGGGGTACGAGCAGTACTTC
CDR3 protein: CSAGPLGTGGYEQYF

clone size: .
V gene: TRBV3-1
D gene: .
J gene: TRBJ1-4
CDR3 DNA: TGTGCCAGCAGCCAACCGCGGACAAAACTGTTTTTT
CDR3 protein: CASSQPRTKLFF

clone size: few
V gene: TRBV5-1
D gene: .
J gene: TRBJ1-1
CDR3 DNA: TGCGCCAGCAGCATCTCAGGAGTGAACACTGAAGCTTTCTTT
CDR3 protein: CASSISGVNTEAFF

clone size: .
V gene: TRBV6-5
D gene: TRBD2
J gene: TRBJ2-2
CDR3 DNA: TGTGCCAGCAGTTACTCTAGCGGGGTGAACACCGGGGAGCTGTTTTTT
CDR3 protein: CASSYSSGVNTGELFF

clone size: few
V gene: TRBV7-9
D gene: TRBD1
J gene: TRBJ1-6
CDR3 DNA: TGTGCCAGCAGCTCCTCCCCGGGACAGGATAATTCACCCCTCCACTTT
CDR3 protein: CASSSSPGQDNSPLHF

clone size: few
V gene: TRBV6-2/TRBV6-3
D gene: TRBD2
J gene: TRBJ2-1
CDR3 DNA: TGTGCCAGCAGTTCCCCACTAGCGGGATGGAATGAGCAGTTCTTC
CDR3 protein: CASSSPLAGWNEQFF

clone size: few
V gene: TRBV25-1
D gene: .
J gene: TRBJ2-3
CDR3 DNA: TGTGCCAGCAGTGGGACCACCGGTGATACGCAGTATTTT
CDR3 protein: CASSGTTGDTQYF

clone size: few
V gene: TRBV10-3
D gene: TRBD1
J gene: TRBJ1-1
CDR3 DNA: TGTGCCATCAATAGGGCAGGGGGCACTGAAGCTTTCTTT
CDR3 protein: CAINRAGGTEAFF

clone size: .
V gene: TRBV9
D gene: .
J gene: TRBJ1-6
CDR3 DNA: TGTGCCAGCAGCGTTGGCACGTATTCACCCCTCCACTTT
CDR3 protein: CASSVGTYSPLHF

clone size: .
V gene: TRBV9
D gene: TRBD1
J gene: TRBJ1-4
CDR3 DNA: TGTGCCAGCAGCCCAGCGGACAGGGATAATGAAAAACTGTTTTTT
CDR3 protein: CASSPADRDNEKLFF

clone size: .
V gene: TRBV5-5
D gene: TRBD1
J gene: TRBJ2-1
CDR3 DNA: TGTGCCAGCAGCCTAGGAGACAGGGAATACAATGAGCAGTTCTTC
CDR3 protein: CASSLGDREYNEQFF

clone size: few
V gene: TRBV20-1
D gene: .
J gene: TRBJ2-7
CDR3 DNA: TGCAGTGCTAGAGTGTCTACTACCTACGAGCAGTACTTC
CDR3 protein: CSARVSTTYEQYF

clone size: many
V gene: TRBV3-1
D gene: .
J gene: TRBJ2-7
CDR3 DNA: TGTGCCAGCAGCCCCACGACGGATTATTACGAGCAGTACTTC
CDR3 protein: CASSPTTDYYEQYF